These T cell receptor beta chains were read from a single sample in a study of T cells after yellow fever vaccination. TCRdb fed the 5' RACE reads into MiXCR, producing one record per CDR3 protein. The data hold around 590,000 distinct CDR3 sequences, with roughly 12% observed a single time. Specimen: PBMCs, collected on the day of the yellow fever booster vaccination. The receptors stem from a man in his thirties or forties who received the YFV17D yellow fever vaccine. The CDR3 runs from the conserved cysteine through the conserved F or W. Each record gives: CDR3 protein, CDR3 DNA, CDR3 length, J gene, V gene, clone size, D gene. The D gene is left open where the match is weak. Some rows have no size entry. The others give once, few or many, or a class for an expanded clone.

CDR3 protein: CASSPGLAGSDTQYF
CDR3 DNA: TGTGCCAGCAGCCCTGGACTAGCGGGATCAGATACGCAGTATTTT
CDR3 length: 15
J gene: TRBJ2-3
V gene: TRBV5-4
clone size: NA
D gene: TRBD2

CDR3 protein: CASSGRWTSGSPSSYNEQFF
CDR3 DNA: TGTGCCAGCAGCGGACGGTGGACTAGCGGGAGTCCGAGCTCCTACAATGAGCAGTTCTTC
CDR3 length: 20
J gene: TRBJ2-1
V gene: TRBV9
clone size: few
D gene: TRBD2

CDR3 protein: CASSLRLANEQYF
CDR3 DNA: TGTGCCAGCAGCTTACGATTAGCCAACGAGCAGTACTTC
CDR3 length: 13
J gene: TRBJ2-7
V gene: TRBV7-9
clone size: few
D gene: NA

CDR3 protein: CASIPPPGGAHF
CDR3 DNA: TGTGCCAGCATTCCCCCTCCGGGGGGCGCCCACTTC
CDR3 length: 12
J gene: TRBJ2-7
V gene: TRBV2
clone size: NA
D gene: NA

CDR3 protein: CATRGGGEKADTQYF
CDR3 DNA: TGTGCCACCAGGGGAGGGGGAGAGAAGGCAGATACGCAGTATTTT
CDR3 length: 15
J gene: TRBJ2-3
V gene: TRBV15
clone size: many
D gene: NA

CDR3 protein: CSASGLGVQSDTQYF
CDR3 DNA: TGCAGTGCTAGCGGTCTAGGGGTTCAGTCAGATACGCAGTATTTT
CDR3 length: 15
J gene: TRBJ2-3
V gene: TRBV20-1
clone size: NA
D gene: NA

CDR3 protein: CASSGRQGAALNTEAFF
CDR3 DNA: TGCGCCAGCAGCGGACGACAGGGGGCGGCCTTGAACACTGAAGCTTTCTTT
CDR3 length: 17
J gene: TRBJ1-1
V gene: TRBV5-1
clone size: NA
D gene: TRBD1

CDR3 protein: CASSGQGWYNEQFF
CDR3 DNA: TGCGCCAGCAGTGGGCAGGGGTGGTACAATGAGCAGTTCTTC
CDR3 length: 14
J gene: TRBJ2-1
V gene: TRBV5-1
clone size: NA
D gene: NA

CDR3 protein: CASSYRGLNTEAFF
CDR3 DNA: TGTGCCAGCAGTTACAGGGGGTTGAACACTGAAGCTTTCTTT
CDR3 length: 14
J gene: TRBJ1-1
V gene: TRBV6-5
clone size: NA
D gene: NA

CDR3 protein: CASTWGAAGYNEQFF
CDR3 DNA: TGTGCCAGCACCTGGGGGGCTGCGGGGTACAATGAGCAGTTCTTC
CDR3 length: 15
J gene: TRBJ2-1
V gene: TRBV6-2/TRBV6-3
clone size: few
D gene: NA

CDR3 protein: CASGTGAGNEQFF
CDR3 DNA: TGTGCCAGCGGAACAGGGGCAGGGAATGAGCAGTTCTTC
CDR3 length: 13
J gene: TRBJ2-1
V gene: TRBV19
clone size: NA
D gene: TRBD1

CDR3 protein: CASSDVAQNTEAFF
CDR3 DNA: TGTGCCAGCAGTGATGTTGCCCAGAACACTGAAGCTTTCTTT
CDR3 length: 14
J gene: TRBJ1-1
V gene: TRBV27
clone size: NA
D gene: NA

CDR3 protein: CASSQESQAVYEQYF
CDR3 DNA: TGCGCCAGCAGCCAAGAGTCCCAGGCGGTCTACGAGCAGTACTTC
CDR3 length: 15
J gene: TRBJ2-7
V gene: TRBV4-3
clone size: NA
D gene: NA

CDR3 protein: CASSFGVAGDPDTQYF
CDR3 DNA: TGTGCCAGCAGCTTCGGGGTAGCGGGAGACCCAGATACGCAGTATTTT
CDR3 length: 16
J gene: TRBJ2-3
V gene: TRBV9
clone size: NA
D gene: TRBD2

CDR3 protein: CASSAFWGWTHNEQFF
CDR3 DNA: TGCGCCAGCAGCGCCTTTTGGGGGTGGACACACAATGAGCAGTTCTTC
CDR3 length: 16
J gene: TRBJ2-1
V gene: TRBV4-3
clone size: few
D gene: NA

CDR3 protein: CASSSGLAGADEQFF
CDR3 DNA: TGTGCCAGCAGCTCGGGACTAGCGGGAGCGGATGAGCAGTTCTTC
CDR3 length: 15
J gene: TRBJ2-1
V gene: TRBV7-9
clone size: NA
D gene: TRBD2

CDR3 protein: CASSQGQGRYNEQFF
CDR3 DNA: TGTGCCAGCTCTCAAGGACAGGGGCGATACAATGAGCAGTTCTTC
CDR3 length: 15
J gene: TRBJ2-1
V gene: TRBV18
clone size: NA
D gene: TRBD1

CDR3 protein: CASSLGQGTPYEQYF
CDR3 DNA: TGTGCCAGCAGCTTGGGACAGGGGACCCCCTACGAGCAGTACTTC
CDR3 length: 15
J gene: TRBJ2-7
V gene: TRBV5-5
clone size: many
D gene: TRBD1

CDR3 protein: CASSSSARDEQYF
CDR3 DNA: TGTGCCAGCAGCTCTTCCGCGAGGGACGAGCAGTACTTC
CDR3 length: 13
J gene: TRBJ2-7
V gene: TRBV7-7
clone size: few
D gene: NA

CDR3 protein: CATSREGHQPQHF
CDR3 DNA: TGTGCCACCAGCAGAGAAGGTCATCAGCCCCAGCATTTT
CDR3 length: 13
J gene: TRBJ1-5
V gene: TRBV15
clone size: few
D gene: NA